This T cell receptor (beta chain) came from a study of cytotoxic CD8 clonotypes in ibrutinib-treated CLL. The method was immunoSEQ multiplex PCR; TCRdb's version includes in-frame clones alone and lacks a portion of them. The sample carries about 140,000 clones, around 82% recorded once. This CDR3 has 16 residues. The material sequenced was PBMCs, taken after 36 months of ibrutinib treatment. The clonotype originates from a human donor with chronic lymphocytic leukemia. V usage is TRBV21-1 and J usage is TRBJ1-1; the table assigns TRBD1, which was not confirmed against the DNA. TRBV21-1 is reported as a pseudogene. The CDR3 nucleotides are TGTGCCAGCAGCAAACCGGGACAGACTAAGAACACTGAAGCTTTCTTT. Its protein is CASSKPGQTKNTEAFF.